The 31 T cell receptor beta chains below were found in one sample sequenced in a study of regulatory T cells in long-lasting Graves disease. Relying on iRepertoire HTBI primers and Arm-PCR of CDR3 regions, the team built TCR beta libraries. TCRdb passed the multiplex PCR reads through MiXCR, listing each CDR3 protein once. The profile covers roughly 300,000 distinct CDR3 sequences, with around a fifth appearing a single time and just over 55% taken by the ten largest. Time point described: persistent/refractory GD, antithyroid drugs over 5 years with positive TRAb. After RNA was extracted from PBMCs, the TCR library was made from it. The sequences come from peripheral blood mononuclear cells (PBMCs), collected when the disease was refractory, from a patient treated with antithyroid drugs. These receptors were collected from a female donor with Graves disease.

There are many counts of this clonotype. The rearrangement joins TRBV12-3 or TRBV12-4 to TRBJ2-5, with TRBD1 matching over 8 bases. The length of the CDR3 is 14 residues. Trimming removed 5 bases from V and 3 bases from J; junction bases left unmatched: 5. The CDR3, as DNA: TGTGCCAGCAGTCAGACAGGGGTGGAAGAGACCCAGTACTTC. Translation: CASSQTGVEETQYF.

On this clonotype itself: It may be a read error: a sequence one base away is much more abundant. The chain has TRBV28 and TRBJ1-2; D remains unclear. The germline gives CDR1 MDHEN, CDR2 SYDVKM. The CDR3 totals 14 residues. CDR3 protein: CAGSSPEITNGYTF. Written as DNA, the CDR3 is TGTGCCGGCAGTTCCCCTGAAATCACCAATGGCTACACCTTC.

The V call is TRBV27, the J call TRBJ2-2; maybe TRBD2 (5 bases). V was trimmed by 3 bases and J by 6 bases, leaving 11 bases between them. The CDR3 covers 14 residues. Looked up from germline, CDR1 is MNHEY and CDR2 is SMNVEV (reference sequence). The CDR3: CASSLGGSSGELFF. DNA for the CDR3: TGTGCCAGCAGTTTGGGTGGGAGCTCCGGGGAGCTGTTTTTT.

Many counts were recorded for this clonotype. The CDR3 region has the DNA TGTGCCAGCAGTCCCCCCCGGAGCCTCGGCTCACCCCTCCACTTT. Encoded protein: CASSPPRSLGSPLHF. This sequence joins TRBV28 and TRBJ1-6; no clear D. V lost 5 bases, J lost 10 bases, and 18 bases lay in between. CDR1 and CDR2 from the germline V gene are MDHEN and SYDVKM. This CDR3 region has 15 residues.

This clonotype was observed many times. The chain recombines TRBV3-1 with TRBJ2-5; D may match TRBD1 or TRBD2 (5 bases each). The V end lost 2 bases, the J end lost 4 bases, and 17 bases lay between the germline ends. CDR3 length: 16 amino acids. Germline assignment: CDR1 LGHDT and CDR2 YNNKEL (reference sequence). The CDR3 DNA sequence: TGTGCCAGCAGCCAACGTTGGGACCCTGAGGGAGAGACCCAGTACTTC. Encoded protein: CASSQRWDPEGETQYF.

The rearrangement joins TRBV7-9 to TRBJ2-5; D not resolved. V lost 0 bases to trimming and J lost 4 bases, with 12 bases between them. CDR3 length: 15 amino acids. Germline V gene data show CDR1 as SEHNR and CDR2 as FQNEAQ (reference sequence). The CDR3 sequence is CASSLAAGFRETQYF. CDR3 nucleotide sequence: TGTGCCAGCAGCTTAGCGGCCGGGTTCCGAGAGACCCAGTACTTC. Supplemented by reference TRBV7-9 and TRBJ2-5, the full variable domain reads DTGVSQNPRHKITKRGQNVTFRCDPISEHNRLYWYRQTLGQGPEFLTYFQNEAQLEKSRLLSDRFSAERPKGSFSTLEIQRTEQGDSAMYLCASSLAAGFRETQYFGPGTRLLVL.

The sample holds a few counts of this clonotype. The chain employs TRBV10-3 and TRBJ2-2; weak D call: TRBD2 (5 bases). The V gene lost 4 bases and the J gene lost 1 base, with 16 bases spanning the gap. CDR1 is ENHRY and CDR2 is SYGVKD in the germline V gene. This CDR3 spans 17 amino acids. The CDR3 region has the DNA TGTGCCATCAGTGGAGGGAGAATAACAAGGAACACCGGGGAGCTGTTTTTT. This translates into CAISGGRITRNTGELFF.

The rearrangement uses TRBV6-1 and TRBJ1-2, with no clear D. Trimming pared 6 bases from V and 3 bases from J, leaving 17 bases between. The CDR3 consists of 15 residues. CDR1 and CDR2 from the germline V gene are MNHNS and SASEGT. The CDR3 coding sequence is TGTGCCAGCAGAGACCCCAGGAGTTACTACTATGGCTACACCTTC. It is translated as CASRDPRSYYYGYTF.

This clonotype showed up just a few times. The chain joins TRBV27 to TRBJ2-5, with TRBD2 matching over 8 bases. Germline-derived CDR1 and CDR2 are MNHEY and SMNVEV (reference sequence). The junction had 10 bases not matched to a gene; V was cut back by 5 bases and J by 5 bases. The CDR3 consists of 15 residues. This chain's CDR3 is CASSPTTSEAETQYF. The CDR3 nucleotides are TGTGCCAGCAGTCCCACGACTAGCGAGGCGGAGACCCAGTACTTC.

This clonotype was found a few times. The CDR3 spells CASSPSPPLAGGGLFYEQYF. DNA of the CDR3: TGTGCCAGCAGCCCCTCTCCCCCTTTAGCGGGAGGGGGGCTGTTCTACGAGCAGTACTTC. V is TRBV9 and J is TRBJ2-7; 11 bases are a match to TRBD2. Trimming cost V 4 bases and J 3 bases; bases outside gene matches: 21. The CDR3 spans 20 residues. Germline lookup yields CDR1 SGDLS and CDR2 YYNGEE. Full variable domain (missing parts from reference TRBV9 and TRBJ2-7): DSGVTQTPKHLITATGQRVTLRCSPRSGDLSVYWYQQSLDQGLQFLIQYYNGEERAKGNILERFSAQQFPDLHSELNLSSLELGDSALYFCASSPSPPLAGGGLFYEQYFGPGTRLTVT.

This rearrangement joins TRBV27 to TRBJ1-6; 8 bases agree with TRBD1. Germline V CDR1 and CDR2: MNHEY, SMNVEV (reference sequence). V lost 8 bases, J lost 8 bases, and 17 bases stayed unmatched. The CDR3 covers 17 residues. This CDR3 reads CASPTPLEDREDSPLHF. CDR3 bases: TGTGCCAGCCCAACGCCGCTAGAGGACAGGGAGGATTCACCCCTCCACTTT.

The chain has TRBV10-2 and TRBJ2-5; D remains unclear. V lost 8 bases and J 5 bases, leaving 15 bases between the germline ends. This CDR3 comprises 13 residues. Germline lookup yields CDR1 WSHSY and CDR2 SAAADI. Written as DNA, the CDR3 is TGCGCCAGCTCAAGCGTGAGACCCGAGACCCAGTACTTC. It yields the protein CASSSVRPETQYF.

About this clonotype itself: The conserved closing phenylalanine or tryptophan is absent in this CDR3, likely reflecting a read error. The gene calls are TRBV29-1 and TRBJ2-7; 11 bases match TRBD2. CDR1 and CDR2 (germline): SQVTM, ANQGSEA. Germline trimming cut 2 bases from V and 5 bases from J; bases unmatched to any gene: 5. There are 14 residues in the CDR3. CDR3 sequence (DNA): TGCAGCGTTGAAACTAGCGGGAGAGGAAACGAGCAGTACCTC. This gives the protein CSVETSGRGNEQYL.

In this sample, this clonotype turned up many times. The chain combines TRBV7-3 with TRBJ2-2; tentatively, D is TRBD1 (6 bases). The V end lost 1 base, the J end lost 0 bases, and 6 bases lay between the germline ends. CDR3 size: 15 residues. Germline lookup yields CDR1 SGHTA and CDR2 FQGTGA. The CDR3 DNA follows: TGTGCCAGCAGCTTAAGGGGGCCGAACACCGGGGAGCTGTTTTTT. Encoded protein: CASSLRGPNTGELFF.

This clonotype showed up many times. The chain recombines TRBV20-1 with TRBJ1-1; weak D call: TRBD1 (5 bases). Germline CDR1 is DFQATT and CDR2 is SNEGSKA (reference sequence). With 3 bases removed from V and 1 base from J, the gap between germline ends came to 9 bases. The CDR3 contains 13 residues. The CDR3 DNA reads TGCAGTGCTAGTATTGGGGGGAACACTGAAGCTTTCTTT. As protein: CSASIGGNTEAFF.

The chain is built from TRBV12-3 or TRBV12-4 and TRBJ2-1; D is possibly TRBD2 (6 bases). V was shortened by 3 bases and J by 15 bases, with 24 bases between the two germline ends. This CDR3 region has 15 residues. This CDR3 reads CASSFGAPGVVEGFF. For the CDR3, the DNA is TGTGCCAGCAGTTTCGGGGCTCCGGGGGTGGTTGAGGGGTTCTTC.

This chain's CDR3 is CSADLRQGSGYTF. CDR3 in DNA: TGCAGCGCCGATCTAAGACAGGGTAGCGGCTACACCTTC. The chain employs TRBV29-1 and TRBJ1-2; 7 bases fit TRBD1. Germline V gene data show CDR1 as SQVTM and CDR2 as ANQGSEA. The CDR3 loop spans 13 amino acids. V trimming: 7 bases; J trimming: 8 bases; junction bases outside the gene matches: 13.

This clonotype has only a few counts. In nucleotides, the CDR3 is TGTGCCAGCTCACGGGGGGATTCCTACGAGCAGTACTTC. It encodes CASSRGDSYEQYF. The chain combines TRBV18 with TRBJ2-7; tentative D call: TRBD2 (6 bases). V lost 4 bases to trimming and J lost 1 base, with 8 bases between them. The CDR3 runs to 13 residues. The germline gives CDR1 KGHSH, CDR2 LQKENI.

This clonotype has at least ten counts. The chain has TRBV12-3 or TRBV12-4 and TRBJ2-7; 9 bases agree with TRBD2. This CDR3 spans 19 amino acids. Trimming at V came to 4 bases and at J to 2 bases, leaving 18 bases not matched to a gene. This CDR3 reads CASSSRHRFSGRPTYEQYF. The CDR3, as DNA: TGTGCCAGCAGTTCCCGACACCGATTCAGCGGGAGGCCTACCTACGAGCAGTACTTC.

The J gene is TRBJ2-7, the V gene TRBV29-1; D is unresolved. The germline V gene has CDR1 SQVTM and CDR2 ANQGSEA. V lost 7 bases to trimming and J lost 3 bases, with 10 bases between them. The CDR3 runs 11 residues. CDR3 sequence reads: CSAELGYEQYF. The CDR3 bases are TGCAGCGCCGAGCTGGGCTACGAGCAGTACTTC.

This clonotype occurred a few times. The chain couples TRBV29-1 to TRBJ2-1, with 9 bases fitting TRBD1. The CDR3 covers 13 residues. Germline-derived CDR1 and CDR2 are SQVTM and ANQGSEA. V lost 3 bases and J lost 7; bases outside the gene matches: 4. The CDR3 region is CSVEGQGLNEQFF. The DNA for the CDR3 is TGCAGCGTTGAGGGACAGGGTTTGAATGAGCAGTTCTTC.

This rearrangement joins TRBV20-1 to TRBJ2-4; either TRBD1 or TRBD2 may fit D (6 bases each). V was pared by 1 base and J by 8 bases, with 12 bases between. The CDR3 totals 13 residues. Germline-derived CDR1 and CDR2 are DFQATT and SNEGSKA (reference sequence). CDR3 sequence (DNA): TGCAGTGCTAGAGGACTAGGGGGTGACATTCAGTACTTC. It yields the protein CSARGLGGDIQYF.

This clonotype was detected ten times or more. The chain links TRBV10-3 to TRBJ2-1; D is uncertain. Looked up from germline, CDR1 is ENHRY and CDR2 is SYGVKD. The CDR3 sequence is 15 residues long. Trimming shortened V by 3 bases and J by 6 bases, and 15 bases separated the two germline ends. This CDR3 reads CAISDGSGLANEQFF. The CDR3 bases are TGTGCCATCAGTGATGGGTCGGGCCTGGCCAATGAGCAGTTCTTC.

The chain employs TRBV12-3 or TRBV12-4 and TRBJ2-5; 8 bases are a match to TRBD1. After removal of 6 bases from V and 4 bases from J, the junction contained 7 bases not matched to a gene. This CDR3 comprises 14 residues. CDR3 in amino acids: CASSSTGDRETQYF. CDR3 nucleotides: TGTGCCAGCAGCTCGACAGGGGACCGAGAGACCCAGTACTTC.

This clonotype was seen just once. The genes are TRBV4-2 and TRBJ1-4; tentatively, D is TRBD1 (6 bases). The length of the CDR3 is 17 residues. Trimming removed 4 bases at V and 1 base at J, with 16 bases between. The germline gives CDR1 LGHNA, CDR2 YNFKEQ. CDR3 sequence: CASSLGQGPVTNEKLFF. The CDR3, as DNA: TGTGCCAGCAGCCTGGGGCAGGGGCCTGTAACTAATGAAAAACTGTTTTTT.

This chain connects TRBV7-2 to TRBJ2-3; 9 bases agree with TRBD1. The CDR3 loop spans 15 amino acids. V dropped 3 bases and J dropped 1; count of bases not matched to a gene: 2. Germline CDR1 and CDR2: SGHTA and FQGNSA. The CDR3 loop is CASSFRTGGTDTQYF. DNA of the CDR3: TGTGCCAGCAGCTTCCGGACAGGGGGCACAGATACGCAGTATTTT.

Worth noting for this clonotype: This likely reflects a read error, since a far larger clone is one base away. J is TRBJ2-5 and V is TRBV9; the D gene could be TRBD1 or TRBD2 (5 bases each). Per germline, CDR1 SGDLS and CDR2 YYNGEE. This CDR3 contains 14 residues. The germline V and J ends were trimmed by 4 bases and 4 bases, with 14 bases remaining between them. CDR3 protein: CASSSPRGGETQYF. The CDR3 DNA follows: TGTGCCAGCAGCTCCCCCCGGGGCGGAGAGACCCAGTACTTC.

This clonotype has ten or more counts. DNA for the CDR3: TGTGCCAGCAGTTACTTGGCCGGGAAAGAGGACGAGCAGTACTTC. It encodes CASSYLAGKEDEQYF. The V gene is TRBV6-5, the J gene TRBJ2-7; the D gene is possibly TRBD2 (5 bases). CDR3 length: 15 amino acids. Germline lookup yields CDR1 MNHEY and CDR2 SVGAGI. V lost 1 base, J lost 5 bases, and 15 bases lay in between.

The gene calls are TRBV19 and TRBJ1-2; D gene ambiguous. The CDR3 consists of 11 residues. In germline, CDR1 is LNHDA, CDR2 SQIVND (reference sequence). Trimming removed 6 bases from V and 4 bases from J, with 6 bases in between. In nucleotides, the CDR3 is TGTGCCAGTAGCGGTAGCTATGGCTACACCTTC. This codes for CASSGSYGYTF.

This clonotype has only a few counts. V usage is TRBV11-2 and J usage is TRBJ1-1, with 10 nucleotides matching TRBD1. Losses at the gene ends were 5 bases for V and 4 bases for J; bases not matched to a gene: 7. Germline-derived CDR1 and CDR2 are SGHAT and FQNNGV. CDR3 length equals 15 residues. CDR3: CASSPRQGASTEAFF. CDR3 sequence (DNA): TGTGCCAGCAGCCCACGACAGGGGGCGAGCACTGAAGCTTTCTTT.

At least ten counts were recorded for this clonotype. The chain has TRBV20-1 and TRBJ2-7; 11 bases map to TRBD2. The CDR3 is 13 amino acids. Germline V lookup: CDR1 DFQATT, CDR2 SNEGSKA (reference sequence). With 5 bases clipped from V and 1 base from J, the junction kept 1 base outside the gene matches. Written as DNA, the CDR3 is TGCAGTGCTTCTAGCGGGAGGTCCTACGAGCAGTACTTC. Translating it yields CSASSGRSYEQYF.